Below are 26 T cell receptor beta chains sequenced from a single sample in a study of blood T cells in healthy people across ages. Primers used in a second PCR of about 7 to 12 cycles were a sample-barcoded 5' primer and a J-beta primer mix. TCRdb reprocessed the 5' RACE reads via MiXCR and lists one record per CDR3 protein. The sample lists about 1.1 million distinct CDR3 sequences; roughly two fifths were seen once. Sequencing was carried out using blood. All receptors derive from a man aged 18 to 29 in good health.

The J gene is TRBJ1-4, the V gene TRBV4-2; no firm D call. Germline loops: CDR1 LGHNA, CDR2 YNFKEQ. V was clipped by 3 bases and J by 2 bases, with 13 bases between them. The CDR3 is 16 residues long. The CDR3 DNA sequence: TGTGCCAGCAGCCAGGCCCGGGGTTCGACTAATGAAAAACTGTTTTTT. Amino acid sequence: CASSQARGSTNEKLFF.

The gene calls are TRBV7-2 and TRBJ2-1; D is ambiguous. The CDR3 runs to 15 residues. Per the germline V gene, CDR1 is SGHTA and CDR2 is FQGNSA. Trimming removed 1 base at V and 12 bases at J, with 19 bases between. This chain's CDR3 is CASSLEQRLQSGQFF. The CDR3 nucleotides read TGTGCCAGCAGCTTAGAACAGAGACTCCAAAGTGGGCAGTTCTTC.

V and J are TRBV5-5 and TRBJ2-7; 7 nucleotides align to TRBD1. CDR1 and CDR2 (germline): SGHKS, YYEKEE (reference sequence). The length of the CDR3 is 17 residues. Trimming removed 0 bases from V and 7 bases from J; junction bases left unmatched: 16. The CDR3, as DNA: TGTGCCAGCAGCTTGGATATGGTATGGACAGGCGTTGTTGAGCAGTACTTC. Amino acid sequence: CASSLDMVWTGVVEQYF.

The rearrangement links TRBV5-1 to TRBJ1-5; maybe TRBD1 (6 bases). V lost 4 bases, J lost 3 bases, and 14 bases lay in between. Germline CDR1 SGHRS, CDR2 YFSETQ. CDR3 length equals 15 residues. The CDR3 region is CASSLGGADNQPQHF. CDR3 DNA sequence: TGCGCCAGCAGCCTGGGGGGGGCAGACAATCAGCCCCAGCATTTT.

The chain is built from TRBV7-9 and TRBJ2-1, with D tentatively TRBD1 or TRBD2 (5 bases each). This CDR3 comprises 15 residues. With 5 bases removed from V and 3 bases from J, the gap between germline ends came to 14 bases. Germline CDR1 is SEHNR and CDR2 is FQNEAQ (reference sequence). The CDR3 here is CASSPGTALYNEQFF. The CDR3 DNA reads TGTGCCAGCAGCCCCGGGACGGCACTCTACAATGAGCAGTTCTTC.

About this clonotype: A much bigger clone sits one base away, suggesting this may be a read error. V usage is TRBV5-5 and J usage is TRBJ1-5; D is ambiguous. The CDR3 extends over 13 amino acids. Germline V CDR1 and CDR2: SGHKS, YYEKEE (reference sequence). The V end was cut by 0 bases, the J end by 9 bases, with 10 bases between. This chain's CDR3 is CASSLGVDRPQHF. In DNA form, the CDR3 reads TGTGCCAGCAGCTTGGGAGTTGATCGGCCCCAGCATTTT. Drawing the rest from reference TRBV5-5 and TRBJ1-5, the complete variable domain is DAGVTQSPTHLIKTRGQQVTLRCSPISGHKSVSWYQQVLGQGPQFIFQYYEKEERGRGNFPDRFSARQFPNYSSELNVNALLLGDSALYLCASSLGVDRPQHFGDGTRLSIL.

This clonotype came up once. The chain carries TRBV25-1 and TRBJ1-5, with D hard to call. Germline assignment: CDR1 MGHDK and CDR2 SYGVNS. The length of the CDR3 is 13 residues. V was clipped by 2 bases and J by 5 bases, with 7 bases between them. The CDR3 nucleotides are TGTGCCAGCAGTGAAACCGGGGATCAGCCCCAGCATTTT. It encodes CASSETGDQPQHF. The variable domain in full, completed from reference TRBV25-1 and TRBJ1-5, reads EADIYQTPRYLVIGTGKKITLECSQTMGHDKMYWYQQDPGMELHLIHYSYGVNSTEKGDLSSESTVSRIRTEHFPLTLESARPSHTSQYLCASSETGDQPQHFGDGTRLSIL.

V is TRBV12-3 or TRBV12-4 and J is TRBJ1-1; D uncertain. V was cut by 7 bases and J by 0 bases, with 15 bases left in between. There are 15 residues in the CDR3. The CDR3 DNA follows: TGTGCCAGCACCCCACAGTTGACGATGAACACTGAAGCTTTCTTT. It encodes CASTPQLTMNTEAFF.

The sample holds many counts of this clonotype. This chain connects TRBV2 to TRBJ2-7; D unresolved. Per the germline V gene, CDR1 is SNHLY and CDR2 is FYNNEI. The CDR3 has 14 residues. Trimming cost V 0 bases and J 0 bases, with 6 bases left between them. The CDR3 DNA reads as TGTGCCAGCAGTGAAGCGCAGAGCTCCTACGAGCAGTACTTC. Encoded protein: CASSEAQSSYEQYF.

V and J are TRBV7-9 and TRBJ2-7, with 7 bases identical to TRBD1. The end of the DNA aligns better with TRBJ2-5, so the J call may be wrong. The CDR3 is 14 amino acids. In germline, CDR1 is SEHNR, CDR2 FQNEAQ (reference sequence). The CDR3 is CASRPDRNEETQYF. DNA for the CDR3: TGTGCCAGCAGACCGGACAGGAACGAAGAGACCCAGTACTTC.

With regard to this clonotype: A much larger clonotype is one base distant, so this may be a read error. The chain carries TRBV29-1 and TRBJ2-5; no clear D gene. Germline V lookup: CDR1 SQVTM, CDR2 ANQGSEA. Between the trimmed V and J ends, which lost 7 bases and 11 bases, there was a span of 23 bases. This CDR3 contains 13 residues. The CDR3 DNA reads as TGCAGCGCGTCCCAGTCCCTCCACAATGAGCAGTACTTC. This translates into CSASQSLHNEQYF.

The J gene is TRBJ2-7, the V gene TRBV25-1; no clear D. CDR3 size: 12 residues. Trimming shortened V by 1 base and J by 6 bases, and 7 bases separated the two germline ends. Germline V gene data show CDR1 as MGHDK and CDR2 as SYGVNS. CDR3 in DNA: TGTGCCAGCAGTGAATCTGGCAGCGAGCAGTACTTC. It codes for CASSESGSEQYF.

CDR3 DNA: TGCGCCAGCAGCCAAGTAGCGGGGAACGGGAATGGCTACACCTTC. Translated: CASSQVAGNGNGYTF. J is TRBJ1-2 and V is TRBV4-3, with D unclear. The CDR3 is 15 residues long. Germline V gene sequence: CDR1 LGHNA, CDR2 YSLEER. Trimming pared 1 base from V and 6 bases from J, leaving 15 bases between.

The chain joins TRBV29-1 to TRBJ1-2; no clear D. Trimming removed 3 bases at V and 0 bases at J, with 8 bases between. The CDR3 loop spans 13 amino acids. In germline, CDR1 is SQVTM, CDR2 ANQGSEA. CDR3 sequence reads: CSVEVVTNYGYTF. Written as DNA, the CDR3 is TGCAGCGTTGAGGTAGTTACTAACTATGGCTACACCTTC.

This clonotype was counted between two and nine times. V and J are TRBV5-1 and TRBJ2-5; a possible D gene is TRBD1 (6 bases). Germline V gene lookup returns CDR1 SGHRS and CDR2 YFSETQ. The CDR3 consists of 15 residues. V was shortened by 0 bases and J by 0 bases, with 9 bases between the two germline ends. The CDR3 sequence is CASSLAAGDQETQYF. CDR3 bases: TGCGCCAGCAGCTTGGCCGCAGGGGACCAAGAGACCCAGTACTTC.

On this clonotype: This sequence may be a read error, since a much larger clone differs from it by one base. The chain carries TRBV5-1 and TRBJ1-2; D not resolved. Germline V lookup: CDR1 SGHRS, CDR2 YFSETQ. This CDR3 region has 13 residues. V was clipped by 3 bases and J by 10 bases, with 16 bases between them. Written as DNA, the CDR3 is TGCGCCAGCAGCTGGGTCCTGCAGGCTGACTACACCTTC. This translates into CASSWVLQADYTF.

This sequence joins TRBV6-5 and TRBJ2-1; tentatively, D is TRBD1 or TRBD2 (6 bases each). The DNA end favors TRBJ2-7, so the J call may be wrong. Germline V gene sequence: CDR1 MNHEY, CDR2 SVGAGI. The CDR3 covers 15 residues. The chain's CDR3 is CASSYTGGPYNEQYF. The CDR3 DNA is TGTGCCAGCAGTTACACCGGGGGCCCCTACAATGAGCAGTACTTC.

This chain joins TRBV20-1 and TRBJ1-6; possible D gene TRBD1, 5 bases. CDR1 DFQATT and CDR2 SNEGSKA come from the germline V gene (reference sequence). The V end lost 0 bases, the J end lost 9 bases, and 15 bases lay between the germline ends. This CDR3 is built from 15 residues. The CDR3 loop is CSARDGAGTRSPLHF. The CDR3 coding sequence is TGCAGTGCTAGAGATGGGGCAGGAACTCGTTCACCCCTCCACTTT.

V usage is TRBV10-3 and J usage is TRBJ1-5; D possibly corresponds to TRBD1 (6 bases). The CDR3 has 15 amino acids. The germline CDR1 and CDR2 sequences are ENHRY and SYGVKD. V lost 2 bases to trimming and J lost 0 bases, with 8 bases between them. CDR3 DNA sequence: TGTGCCATCAGTGAGGGACAGTATAGCAATCAGCCCCAGCATTTT. This translates into CAISEGQYSNQPQHF.

This chain connects TRBV6-5 to TRBJ2-2; no clear D. The CDR3 consists of 14 residues. The germline V and J ends were trimmed by 6 bases and 3 bases, with 11 bases remaining between them. CDR1 MNHEY and CDR2 SVGAGI come from the germline V gene. The CDR3 DNA follows: TGTGCCAGCAGCCCAGACTGGGACACCGGGGAGCTGTTTTTT. Its translation: CASSPDWDTGELFF.

The J gene is TRBJ1-3, the V gene TRBV12-3 or TRBV12-4; 8 bases fit TRBD1. V dropped 6 bases and J dropped 2; count of bases not matched to a gene: 9. The CDR3 loop spans 16 amino acids. In nucleotides, the CDR3 is TGTGCCAGCAGCTCGCCCTCGGACAGGGCTGGAAACACCATATATTTT. Translating it yields CASSSPSDRAGNTIYF.

This clonotype was recorded a few times. The chain is built from TRBV29-1 and TRBJ1-2; no clear D. V lost 1 base, J lost 0 bases, and 9 bases lay in between. The germline CDR1 and CDR2 sequences are SQVTM and ANQGSEA. The CDR3 runs 14 residues. CDR3 nucleotide sequence: TGCAGCGTTGAAGCGTCAGTTCCTAACTATGGCTACACCTTC. It specifies CSVEASVPNYGYTF.

The V and J genes are TRBV7-2 and TRBJ2-1; no definite D call. In germline, CDR1 is SGHTA, CDR2 FQGNSA. The CDR3 runs to 16 residues. The V and J ends lost 0 bases and 4 bases respectively, with 13 bases between them. In nucleotides, the CDR3 is TGTGCCAGCAGCTTAGCGCAGCCTGTGGAGTACAATGAGCAGTTCTTC. This sequence encodes CASSLAQPVEYNEQFF.

A few counts support this clonotype. This rearrangement joins TRBV13 to TRBJ2-4, with D perhaps matching TRBD1 (7 bases). The CDR3 totals 15 residues. Germline loops: CDR1 PRHDT, CDR2 FYEKMQ (reference sequence). V was clipped by 0 bases and J by 3 bases, with 9 bases between them. CDR3 DNA sequence: TGTGCCAGCAGCTTAGGCCAGGGGGGCAAAAACATTCAGTACTTC. It yields the protein CASSLGQGGKNIQYF. The variable domain in full, completed from reference TRBV13 and TRBJ2-4, reads AAGVIQSPRHLIKEKRETATLKCYPIPRHDTVYWYQQGPGQDPQFLISFYEKMQSDKGSIPDRFSAQQFSDYHSELNMSSLELGDSALYFCASSLGQGGKNIQYFGAGTRLSVL.

This clonotype was seen more than once but under ten times. The rearrangement uses TRBV20-1 and TRBJ1-5; 9 bases fit TRBD1. With 4 bases clipped from V and 4 bases from J, the junction kept 2 bases outside the gene matches. This CDR3 has 13 amino acids. Germline CDR1 and CDR2: DFQATT and SNEGSKA (reference sequence). The CDR3 sequence: CSAKGTGNQPQHF. The CDR3 nucleotides are TGCAGTGCTAAAGGGACAGGGAATCAGCCCCAGCATTTT.

This sequence joins TRBV6-2 or TRBV6-3 and TRBJ2-1; 10 bases fit TRBD2. CDR3 length equals 18 residues. Per germline, CDR1 MNHEY and CDR2 SVGEGT. Losses at the gene ends were 5 bases for V and 1 base for J; bases not matched to a gene: 11. As DNA, the CDR3 is TGTGCCAGCAGTACGGGATTAGCGGGGGGTTATTCCTACAATGAGCAGTTCTTC. This codes for CASSTGLAGGYSYNEQFF.